This T cell receptor beta chain was sequenced for a study of blood T cells in healthy people across ages. A J-beta primer mix and a sample-barcoded 5' primer were used in a second PCR of roughly 6 to 11 cycles. TCRdb reanalysed the 5' RACE reads using MiXCR and keeps one entry per CDR3 protein. The sample has 920,000 or so distinct CDR3 sequences; roughly 45% are singletons. CDR1 and CDR2 (germline): DFQATT, SNEGSKA (reference sequence). V lost 5 bases and J lost 7; bases outside the gene matches: 11. This CDR3 region has 14 residues. The source material was blood. The sequence came from an older woman in good health. This chain connects TRBV20-1 to TRBJ2-4, with TRBD1 matching 7 bases. The CDR3, as DNA: TGCAGTGCTGGACCGGGACAGAAGAGGAACATTCAGTACTTC. Translated: CSAGPGQKRNIQYF.